Listed below are T cell receptor beta chains from one sample, sequenced in a study of shared clonotypes between healthy human individuals. The protocol was immunoSEQ multiplex PCR, while the TCRdb copy is restricted to in-frame clones and leaves out a portion. Counted here are roughly 300,000 clones, about 70% occurring once; the ten biggest clones make up 8% to 13%. The source material was memory CD4+ T cells sorted from blood. These TCRs come from a young man in good health. The CDR3 runs from the conserved cysteine through the conserved F or W. Each record gives: V gene, J gene, D gene, clone size, CDR3 DNA, CDR3 protein. The D gene is left open where the match is weak. Not every row has a clone size; where given, it reads once, few, many or a size class.

V gene: TRBV11-2
J gene: TRBJ2-7
D gene: .
clone size: .
CDR3 DNA: TGTGCCAGCAGCGCAATTAAGGGATCCGAGGTATACGAGCAGTACTTC
CDR3 protein: CASSAIKGSEVYEQYF

V gene: TRBV11-2
J gene: TRBJ2-4
D gene: .
clone size: .
CDR3 DNA: TGTGCCAGCAGCCCGGGACTAGCCAAAAACATTCAGTACTTC
CDR3 protein: CASSPGLAKNIQYF

V gene: TRBV9
J gene: TRBJ2-7
D gene: .
clone size: once
CDR3 DNA: TGTGCCAGCAGCGTAGCCGTTAGTCCCGGAGAGAGTTCCTACGAGCAGTACTTC
CDR3 protein: CASSVAVSPGESSYEQYF

V gene: TRBV2
J gene: TRBJ1-1
D gene: TRBD1
clone size: few
CDR3 DNA: TGTGCCAGCAGGAAGGACAGGGAGGACACTGAAGCTTTCTTT
CDR3 protein: CASRKDREDTEAFF

V gene: TRBV9
J gene: TRBJ2-1
D gene: TRBD2
clone size: .
CDR3 DNA: TGTGCCAGCAGCGTTCTAGCGGGAGGCTCCTACAATGAGCAGTTCTTC
CDR3 protein: CASSVLAGGSYNEQFF

V gene: TRBV7-8
J gene: TRBJ2-7
D gene: .
clone size: .
CDR3 DNA: TGTGCCAGCAGCTTAGAGGGACTTACCTACGAGCAGTACTTC
CDR3 protein: CASSLEGLTYEQYF

V gene: TRBV29-1
J gene: TRBJ2-5
D gene: TRBD2
clone size: many
CDR3 DNA: TGCAGCGTTGTCGGGCTAGCGGGAGTAAACCAAGAGACCCAGTACTTC
CDR3 protein: CSVVGLAGVNQETQYF

V gene: TRBV6-1
J gene: TRBJ2-5
D gene: .
clone size: few
CDR3 DNA: TGTGCCAGCAGTGCGCGCAGGGGGAGGGGAGAGACCCAGTACTTC
CDR3 protein: CASSARRGRGETQYF

V gene: TRBV13
J gene: TRBJ2-5
D gene: TRBD1
clone size: .
CDR3 DNA: TGTGCCAGCAGCGGCCCCCCAGGGGGCTTAAAAGAGACCCAGTACTTC
CDR3 protein: CASSGPPGGLKETQYF

V gene: TRBV9
J gene: TRBJ2-1
D gene: .
clone size: .
CDR3 DNA: TGTGCCAGCAGCGTAGTGAGCGGGTCCAATGAGCAGTTCTTC
CDR3 protein: CASSVVSGSNEQFF

V gene: TRBV18
J gene: TRBJ2-7
D gene: .
clone size: .
CDR3 DNA: TGTGCCAGCTCACCACACCCTCTGAACGAGCAGTACTTC
CDR3 protein: CASSPHPLNEQYF

V gene: TRBV25-1
J gene: TRBJ2-7
D gene: TRBD1
clone size: .
CDR3 DNA: TGTGCCAGCAGTGAAATGTGGACAGGGGGCGCCGAGCAGTACTTC
CDR3 protein: CASSEMWTGGAEQYF

V gene: TRBV2
J gene: TRBJ1-5
D gene: TRBD1
clone size: .
CDR3 DNA: TGTGCCAGCAGTCGGGACAGAGTCGTACAGCCCCAGCATTTT
CDR3 protein: CASSRDRVVQPQHF

V gene: TRBV7-2
J gene: TRBJ2-3
D gene: .
clone size: .
CDR3 DNA: TGTGCCAGCAGCCCACAAGCCTTTCTCACGGCAGATACGCAGTATTTT
CDR3 protein: CASSPQAFLTADTQYF

V gene: TRBV28
J gene: TRBJ1-2
D gene: .
clone size: few
CDR3 DNA: TGTGCCAGCAGTCGTCTAGGTGGCTACACCTTC
CDR3 protein: CASSRLGGYTF

V gene: TRBV6-1
J gene: TRBJ2-7
D gene: .
clone size: many
CDR3 DNA: TGTGCCAGCAGTGCAAGATACTACGAGCAGTACTTC
CDR3 protein: CASSARYYEQYF

V gene: TRBV18
J gene: TRBJ2-7
D gene: .
clone size: .
CDR3 DNA: TGTGCCAGCTCACCCCGTAGCGTCGAGCAGTACTTC
CDR3 protein: CASSPRSVEQYF

V gene: TRBV5-6
J gene: TRBJ2-2
D gene: TRBD1
clone size: once
CDR3 DNA: TGTGCCAGCAGCGCATACGACAGGGTGAACACCGGGGAGCTGTTTTTT
CDR3 protein: CASSAYDRVNTGELFF

V gene: TRBV5-1
J gene: TRBJ2-1
D gene: TRBD2
clone size: .
CDR3 DNA: TGCGCCAGCAGCCCGGGGGAGGGACGGAATGAGCAGTTCTTC
CDR3 protein: CASSPGEGRNEQFF

V gene: TRBV7-3
J gene: TRBJ2-1
D gene: TRBD2
clone size: .
CDR3 DNA: TGTGCCAGCAGCTTAACGAGCGGGAGTGGGTACAATGAGCAGTTCTTC
CDR3 protein: CASSLTSGSGYNEQFF

V gene: TRBV6-5
J gene: TRBJ2-7
D gene: .
clone size: many
CDR3 DNA: TGTGCCAGCAGTAATGGTCTAACCTACGAGCAGTACTTC
CDR3 protein: CASSNGLTYEQYF

V gene: TRBV30
J gene: TRBJ2-2
D gene: .
clone size: .
CDR3 DNA: TGTGCCTGGAGTACACAACTAAAGCGGGATACCCGAGGGGGACGGGGAGCTGTTTTT
CDR3 protein: CAWSTQLKRDTRGGRGAVF

V gene: TRBV7-3
J gene: TRBJ2-1
D gene: .
clone size: few
CDR3 DNA: TGTGCCAGCAGCTTAACCCGGACAGACAATGAGCAGTTCTTC
CDR3 protein: CASSLTRTDNEQFF

V gene: TRBV15
J gene: TRBJ2-3
D gene: .
clone size: .
CDR3 DNA: TGTGCCACCAGCAGGGGGATCGAAGATACGCAGTATTTT
CDR3 protein: CATSRGIEDTQYF

V gene: TRBV12-5
J gene: TRBJ2-5
D gene: .
clone size: .
CDR3 DNA: TGTGCTAGTGGTTTGGGAGAACAAGAGACCCAGTACTTC
CDR3 protein: CASGLGEQETQYF

V gene: TRBV5-4
J gene: TRBJ1-3
D gene: .
clone size: .
CDR3 DNA: TGTGCCAGCAGCTTGGCCGGAAAGGACGGTACCCCATTT
CDR3 protein: CASSLAGKDGTPF

V gene: TRBV28
J gene: TRBJ1-1
D gene: TRBD1
clone size: .
CDR3 DNA: TGTGCCAGCAGGCCAGGGGGCCGTGGGGACACTGAAGCTTTCTTT
CDR3 protein: CASRPGGRGDTEAFF

V gene: TRBV4-2
J gene: TRBJ2-2
D gene: TRBD2
clone size: .
CDR3 DNA: TGTGCCAGCAGTTCTAGACTAGCGGACAAGAACACCGGGGAGCTGTTTTTT
CDR3 protein: CASSSRLADKNTGELFF

V gene: TRBV15
J gene: TRBJ1-2
D gene: .
clone size: .
CDR3 DNA: TGTGCCACCAGCAGGGATAGTCGCAGAGAAGCCGGCTATGGCTACACCTTC
CDR3 protein: CATSRDSRREAGYGYTF

V gene: TRBV18
J gene: TRBJ2-1
D gene: TRBD2
clone size: .
CDR3 DNA: TGTGCCAGCTCGATTCGACTAGCGGTCACTTTCAATGAGCAGTTCTTC
CDR3 protein: CASSIRLAVTFNEQFF